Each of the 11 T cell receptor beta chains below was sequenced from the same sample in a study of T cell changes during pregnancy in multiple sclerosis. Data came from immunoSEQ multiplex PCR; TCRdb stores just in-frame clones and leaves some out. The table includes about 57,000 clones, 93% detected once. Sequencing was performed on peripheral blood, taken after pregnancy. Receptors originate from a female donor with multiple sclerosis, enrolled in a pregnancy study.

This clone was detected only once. The CDR3 region has the DNA TGCAGCGTTGAAGGGGGGCCGGTGAACACTGAAGCTTTCTTT. The encoded protein is CSVEGGPVNTEAFF. J is TRBJ1-1 and V is TRBV29-1; maybe TRBD1 (6 bases). Trimming cost V 1 base and J 0 bases, with 9 bases left between them. Germline values: CDR1 SQVTM, CDR2 ANQGSEA. The CDR3 extends over 14 amino acids. Together with reference TRBV29-1 and TRBJ1-1, the CDR3 gives the full variable domain: SAVISQKPSRDICQRGTSLTIQCQVDSQVTMMFWYRQQPGQSLTLIATANQGSEATYESGFVIDKFPISRPNLTFSTLTVSNMSPEDSSIYLCSVEGGPVNTEAFFGQGTRLTVV.

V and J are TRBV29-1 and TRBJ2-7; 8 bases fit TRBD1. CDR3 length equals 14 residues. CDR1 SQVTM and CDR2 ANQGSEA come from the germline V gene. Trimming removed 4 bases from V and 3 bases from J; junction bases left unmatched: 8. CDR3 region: CSVAGGSRGYEQYF. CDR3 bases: TGCAGCGTTGCAGGGGGCAGTCGGGGCTACGAGCAGTACTTC.

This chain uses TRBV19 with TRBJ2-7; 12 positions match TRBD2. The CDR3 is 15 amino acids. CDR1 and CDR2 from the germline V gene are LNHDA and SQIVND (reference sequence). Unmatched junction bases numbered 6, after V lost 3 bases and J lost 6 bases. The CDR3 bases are TGTGCCAGTAGTATGAAGAGACTAGCGGGGGTCGAGCAGTACTTC. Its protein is CASSMKRLAGVEQYF. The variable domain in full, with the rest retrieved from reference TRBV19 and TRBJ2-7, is DGGITQSPKYLFRKEGQNVTLSCEQNLNHDAMYWYRQDPGQGLRLIYYSQIVNDFQKGDIAEGYSVSREKKESFPLTVTSAQKNPTAFYLCASSMKRLAGVEQYFGPGTRLTVT.

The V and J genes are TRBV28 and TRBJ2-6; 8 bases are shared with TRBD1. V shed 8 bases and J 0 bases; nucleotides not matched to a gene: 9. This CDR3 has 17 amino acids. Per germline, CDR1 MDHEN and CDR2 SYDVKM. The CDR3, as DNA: TGTGCCAGCGGCCCCCGGGACAGGATCTCTGGGGCCAACGTCCTGACTTTC. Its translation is CASGPRDRISGANVLTF.

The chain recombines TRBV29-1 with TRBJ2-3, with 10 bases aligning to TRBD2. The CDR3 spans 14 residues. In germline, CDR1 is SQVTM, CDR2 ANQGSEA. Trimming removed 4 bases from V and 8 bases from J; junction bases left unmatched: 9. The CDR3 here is CSVGLAGVRGTQYF. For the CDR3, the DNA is TGCAGCGTTGGGCTAGCGGGAGTTCGAGGTACGCAGTATTTT.

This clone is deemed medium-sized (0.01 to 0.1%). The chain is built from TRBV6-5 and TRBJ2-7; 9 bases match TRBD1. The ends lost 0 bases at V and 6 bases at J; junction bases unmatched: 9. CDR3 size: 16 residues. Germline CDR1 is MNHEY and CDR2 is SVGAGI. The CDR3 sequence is CASSYSVGTGSSEQYF. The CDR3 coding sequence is TGTGCCAGCAGTTACTCGGTTGGGACAGGGAGCAGCGAGCAGTACTTC.

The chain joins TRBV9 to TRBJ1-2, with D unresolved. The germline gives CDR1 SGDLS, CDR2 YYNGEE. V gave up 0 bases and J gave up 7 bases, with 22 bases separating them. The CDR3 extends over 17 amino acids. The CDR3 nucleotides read TGTGCCAGCAGCGTAGCTTTGTCGGACTCACATTTAAGTGGCTACACCTTC. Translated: CASSVALSDSHLSGYTF.

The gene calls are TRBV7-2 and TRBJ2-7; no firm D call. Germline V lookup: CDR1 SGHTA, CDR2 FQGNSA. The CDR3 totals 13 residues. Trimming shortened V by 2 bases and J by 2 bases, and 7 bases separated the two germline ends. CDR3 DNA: TGTGCCAGCAGCTTACTGGCCGCCTACGAGCAGTACTTC. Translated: CASSLLAAYEQYF. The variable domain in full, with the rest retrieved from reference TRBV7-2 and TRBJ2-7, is GAGVSQSPSNKVTEKGKDVELRCDPISGHTALYWYRQSLGQGLEFLIYFQGNSAPDKSGLPSDRFSAERTGGSVSTLTIQRTQQEDSAVYLCASSLLAAYEQYFGPGTRLTVT.

CDR3 protein: CASSLLSGTGLQPQHF. The CDR3 bases are TGTGCCAGCAGTTTATTGTCAGGGACAGGGCTTCAGCCCCAGCATTTT. The rearrangement uses TRBV28 and TRBJ1-5; 9 bases are a match to TRBD1. The trim removed 1 base at V and 6 bases at J, leaving 7 bases unmatched. The germline gives CDR1 MDHEN, CDR2 SYDVKM. The CDR3 has 16 residues.

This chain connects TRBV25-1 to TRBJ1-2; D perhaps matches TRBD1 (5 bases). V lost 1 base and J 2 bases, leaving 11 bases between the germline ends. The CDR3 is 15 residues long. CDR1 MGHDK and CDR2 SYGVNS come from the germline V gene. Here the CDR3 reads CASSESAGSNYGYTF. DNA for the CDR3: TGTGCCAGCAGTGAATCTGCAGGGTCAAACTATGGCTACACCTTC.

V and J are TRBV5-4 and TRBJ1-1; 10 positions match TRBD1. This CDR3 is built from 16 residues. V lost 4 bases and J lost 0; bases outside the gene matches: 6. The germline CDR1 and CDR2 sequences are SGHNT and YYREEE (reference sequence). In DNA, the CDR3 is TGTGCCAGCAGCCGGGACAGGGGAAGTATGAACACTGAAGCTTTCTTT. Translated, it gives CASSRDRGSMNTEAFF.